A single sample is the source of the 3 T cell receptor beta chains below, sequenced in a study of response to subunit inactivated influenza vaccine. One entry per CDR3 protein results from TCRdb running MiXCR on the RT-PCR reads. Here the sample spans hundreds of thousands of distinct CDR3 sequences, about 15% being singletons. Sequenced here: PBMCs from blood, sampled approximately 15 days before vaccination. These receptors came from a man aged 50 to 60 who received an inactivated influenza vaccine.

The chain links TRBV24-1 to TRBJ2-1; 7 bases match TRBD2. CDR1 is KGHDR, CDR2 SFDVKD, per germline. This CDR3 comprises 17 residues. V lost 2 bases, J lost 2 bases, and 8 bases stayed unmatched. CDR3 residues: CATSDSPSGEPYNEQFF. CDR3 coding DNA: TGTGCCACCAGTGATTCCCCTAGCGGAGAACCCTACAATGAGCAGTTCTTC.

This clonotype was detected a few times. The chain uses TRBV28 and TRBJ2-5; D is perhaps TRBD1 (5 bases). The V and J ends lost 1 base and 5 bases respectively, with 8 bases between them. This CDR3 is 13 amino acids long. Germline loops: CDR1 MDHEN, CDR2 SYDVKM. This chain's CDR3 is CASSLLGHETQYF. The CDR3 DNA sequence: TGTGCCAGCAGTTTATTAGGACACGAGACCCAGTACTTC.

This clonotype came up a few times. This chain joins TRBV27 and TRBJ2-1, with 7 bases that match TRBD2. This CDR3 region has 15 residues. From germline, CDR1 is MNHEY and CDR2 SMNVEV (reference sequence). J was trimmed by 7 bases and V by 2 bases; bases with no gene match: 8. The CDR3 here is CASSLGGSSFNEQFF. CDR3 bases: TGTGCCAGCAGTTTAGGCGGGAGCAGTTTTAATGAGCAGTTCTTC.